These 25 T cell receptor beta chains were sequenced from one sample in a study of lymphopenia after photon versus proton radiotherapy. Libraries were prepared by immunoSEQ multiplex PCR; TCRdb keeps only in-frame clonotypes and omits some of them. There are 53,000 or so clones in the sample; 80% to 90% occur only once, and approximately 31% lies in the top ten. Source: peripheral blood, taken from a patient treated with photon-based radiotherapy. All receptors come from a man aged 45 to 65 with gastric cancer.

The chain employs TRBV4-3 and TRBJ2-7; the D gene is possibly TRBD1 (6 bases). The germline V and J ends were trimmed by 4 bases and 2 bases, with 12 bases remaining between them. CDR3 size: 14 residues. Germline CDR1 LGHNA, CDR2 YSLEER. The CDR3 sequence is CASSPGTTAYEQYF. The CDR3 bases are TGCGCCAGCAGCCCCGGGACAACAGCCTACGAGCAGTACTTC.

The V call is TRBV5-6, the J call TRBJ2-4; 7 positions agree with TRBD1. The V and J ends lost 4 bases and 3 bases, in that order; junction bases with no gene match: 10. The CDR3 is 16 residues long. Germline V gene sequence: CDR1 SGHDT, CDR2 YYEEEE. The CDR3 spells CASSPRGRGGKNIQYF. The DNA for the CDR3 is TGTGCCAGCAGCCCGAGGGGGCGCGGCGGCAAAAACATTCAGTACTTC. Supplemented by reference TRBV5-6 and TRBJ2-4, the full variable domain reads DAGVTQSPTHLIKTRGQQVTLRCSPKSGHDTVSWYQQALGQGPQFIFQYYEEEERQRGNFPDRFSGHQFPNYSSELNVNALLLGDSALYLCASSPRGRGGKNIQYFGAGTRLSVL.

The gene calls are TRBV4-2 and TRBJ2-7; 9 nucleotides align to TRBD2. Germline V gene sequence: CDR1 LGHNA, CDR2 YNFKEQ. V shed 0 bases and J 2 bases; nucleotides not matched to a gene: 5. The CDR3 is made up of 16 amino acids. This chain's CDR3 is CASSQDSAGGPYEQYF. CDR3 DNA: TGTGCCAGCAGCCAAGATTCCGCGGGAGGGCCCTACGAGCAGTACTTC.

The chain employs TRBV4-1 and TRBJ2-7, with D unresolved. V dropped 1 base and J dropped 2 bases, with 18 bases sitting between them. The CDR3 is 17 amino acids. CDR1 MGHRA and CDR2 YSYEKL come from the germline V gene. The CDR3 sequence: CASSQANSDTVTYEQYF. The CDR3 nucleotides are TGCGCCAGCAGCCAAGCAAATTCAGACACGGTAACCTACGAGCAGTACTTC.

V is TRBV5-6 and J is TRBJ2-7; no firm D call. CDR1 is SGHDT and CDR2 is YYEEEE in the germline V gene. The V end was cut by 8 bases, the J end by 2 bases, with 11 bases between. The CDR3 has 12 residues. CDR3 DNA sequence: TGTGCCAGTTCCGATACCACCTACGAGCAGTACTTC. It encodes CASSDTTYEQYF.

The J gene is TRBJ2-7, the V gene TRBV11-2; D may be TRBD2 (6 bases). In germline, CDR1 is SGHAT, CDR2 FQNNGV. Trimming shortened V by 5 bases and J by 0 bases, and 11 bases separated the two germline ends. The CDR3 consists of 14 residues. Here the CDR3 DNA reads TGTGCCAGCAGCATAGGGAGGAGCTCCTACGAGCAGTACTTC. Translating gives CASSIGRSSYEQYF.

The rearrangement uses TRBV5-1 and TRBJ2-1; 7 nucleotides match TRBD1. Trimming at V came to 1 base and at J to 1 base, leaving 8 bases not matched to a gene. Germline V gene lookup returns CDR1 SGHRS and CDR2 YFSETQ. The CDR3 covers 17 residues. In nucleotides, the CDR3 is TGCGCCAGCAGCTTGCTCCCCGTGACAGGGTCCTACAATGAGCAGTTCTTC. Translated: CASSLLPVTGSYNEQFF.

V usage is TRBV4-3 and J usage is TRBJ1-2; weak D call: TRBD1 (6 bases). Germline CDR1 and CDR2: LGHNA and YSLEER. Trimming took off 4 bases at V and 2 bases at J, with 20 bases between the two ends. The CDR3 loop spans 17 amino acids. CDR3 in amino acids: CASSLGTPNLTNYGYTF. CDR3 DNA: TGCGCCAGCAGCCTAGGGACACCAAATCTTACCAACTATGGCTACACCTTC.

The V and J genes are TRBV5-4 and TRBJ2-7; possibly TRBD2 for D (5 bases). Germline V lookup: CDR1 SGHNT, CDR2 YYREEE (reference sequence). The ends were cut back, 4 bases at V and 3 bases at J, with 11 bases in the middle. This CDR3 spans 13 amino acids. The CDR3 nucleotides read TGTGCCAGCAGCCTCCCCGAGGGCTACGAGCAGTACTTC. This encodes CASSLPEGYEQYF.

The chain is built from TRBV15 and TRBJ2-7, with D hard to call. Per the germline V gene, CDR1 is LNHNV and CDR2 is YYDKDF (reference sequence). Trimming removed 0 bases from V and 3 bases from J, with 24 bases in between. The CDR3 is 19 residues long. CDR3 region: CATSREGGTTRSSHYEQYF. In nucleotides, the CDR3 is TGTGCCACCAGCAGAGAGGGCGGAACAACCCGAAGCTCCCACTACGAGCAGTACTTC. The full variable domain, rest sourced from reference TRBV15 and TRBJ2-7, is DAMVIQNPRYQVTQFGKPVTLSCSQTLNHNVMYWYQQKSSQAPKLLFHYYDKDFNNEADTPDNFQSRRPNTSFCFLDIRSPGLGDTAMYLCATSREGGTTRSSHYEQYFGPGTRLTVT.

The count of this clone is one. The V and J genes are TRBV29-1 and TRBJ1-5; tentatively, D is TRBD1 (5 bases). Looked up from germline, CDR1 is SQVTM and CDR2 is ANQGSEA. V lost 4 bases and J lost 2, with 6 bases in between. The CDR3 spans 12 residues. This CDR3 is CSVGGRNQPQHF. CDR3 DNA: TGCAGCGTTGGGGGACGCAATCAGCCCCAGCATTTT.

This clone was counted a few times. This rearrangement joins TRBV18 to TRBJ2-7; TRBD2 matches at 10 bases. V was clipped by 3 bases and J by 6 bases; unmatched bases: 11. Germline loops: CDR1 KGHSH, CDR2 LQKENI. CDR3 size: 16 residues. In DNA form, the CDR3 reads TGTGCCAGCTCACCCATCCTCCCAGCGGGAGGGGCCGAGCAGTACTTC. Amino acid sequence: CASSPILPAGGAEQYF.

The rearrangement links TRBV12-1 to TRBJ2-7; the table's D call, TRBD2, has no DNA check behind it. TRBV12-1 represents a pseudogene. The CDR3 spans 18 residues. The DNA for the CDR3 is TGTGCCAGCAGCTTTGAAAGGACTAGCGGGAGTTCCCCCTACGAGCAGTACTTC. Its translation is CASSFERTSGSSPYEQYF.

This clone was found a few times. The chain recombines TRBV27 with TRBJ2-7; no reliable D call. With 2 bases removed from V and 2 bases from J, the gap between germline ends came to 13 bases. From germline, CDR1 is MNHEY and CDR2 SMNVEV (reference sequence). The CDR3 totals 15 residues. In DNA, the CDR3 is TGTGCCAGCAGTTTAGATATCCACCCGACCTACGAGCAGTACTTC. The encoded protein is CASSLDIHPTYEQYF.

CDR3 sequence (DNA): TGTGCCACCAGCAGAGATGGGGGCGGGAGCCCCCAGTTCTTC. Its translation: CATSRDGGGSPQFF. The V gene is TRBV15, the J gene TRBJ2-1; a weak D match, TRBD2 (7 bases). Trimming shortened V by 0 bases and J by 13 bases, and 16 bases separated the two germline ends. The CDR3 covers 14 residues. Germline-derived CDR1 and CDR2 are LNHNV and YYDKDF (reference sequence).

This clone is a singleton in its sample. The gene calls are TRBV30 and TRBJ2-1, with TRBD2 matching over 7 bases. This CDR3 is built from 14 residues. Germline CDR1 GTSNPN, CDR2 SVGIG (reference sequence). Trimming cost V 3 bases and J 4 bases; bases outside gene matches: 6. The CDR3, as DNA: TGTGCCTGGAGGGATTGGCGGGAGTACAATGAGCAGTTCTTC. Protein: CAWRDWREYNEQFF.

This rearrangement joins TRBV5-5 to TRBJ2-1; unclear D gene. V lost 0 bases, J lost 10 bases, and 20 bases lay in between. Germline V gives CDR1 SGHKS, CDR2 YYEKEE (reference sequence). The CDR3 loop spans 16 amino acids. CDR3 DNA: TGTGCCAGCAGCTTGGCCGAAAGGGTGTGGGCGGCAGAGCAGTTCTTC. Protein: CASSLAERVWAAEQFF.

CDR3 in DNA: TGTGCCTGGAGTTTGAAGAACACTGAAGCTTTCTTT. Encoded protein: CAWSLKNTEAFF. The V and J genes are TRBV30 and TRBJ1-1; D uncertain. Germline CDR1 and CDR2: GTSNPN and SVGIG (reference sequence). V lost 2 bases and J lost 1, with 5 bases in between. The CDR3 spans 12 residues.

V gene TRBV7-2 combines with J gene TRBJ2-2; a weak D match, TRBD2 (6 bases). Germline V lookup: CDR1 SGHTA, CDR2 FQGNSA. Trimming shortened V by 5 bases and J by 4 bases, and 14 bases separated the two germline ends. The CDR3 covers 15 residues. The CDR3 coding sequence is TGTGCCAGCAGCCTAGGGAGGAGGGCCACCGGGGAGCTGTTTTTT. It is translated as CASSLGRRATGELFF.

The genes are TRBV28 and TRBJ1-2, with D perhaps matching TRBD1 (6 bases). This CDR3 is built from 15 residues. Trimming cost V 7 bases and J 4 bases, with 19 bases left between them. Germline V CDR1 and CDR2: MDHEN, SYDVKM. Here the CDR3 reads CASTSPSQGSYGYTF. In DNA form, the CDR3 reads TGTGCCAGCACCTCCCCTAGCCAGGGGTCCTATGGCTACACCTTC.

The chain has TRBV18 and TRBJ1-3; D unclear. Trimming left V 6 bases short and J 0 bases short, with 12 bases between. This CDR3 is 15 amino acids long. CDR1 is KGHSH, CDR2 LQKENI, per germline. CDR3 in DNA: TGTGCCAGCTCGGAGGGAAATCCCTCTGGAAACACCATATATTTT. Residues: CASSEGNPSGNTIYF.

This chain links TRBV27 with TRBJ2-7; 8 bases fit TRBD2. Germline V lookup: CDR1 MNHEY, CDR2 SMNVEV (reference sequence). V trimming: 3 bases; J trimming: 7 bases; junction bases outside the gene matches: 5. The CDR3 is 13 amino acids. The CDR3, as DNA: TGTGCCAGCAGTTTCCCCGGGGGGGGAGAGCAGTACTTC. It specifies CASSFPGGGEQYF.

This chain joins TRBV6-4 and TRBJ2-2, with D maybe TRBD2 (5 bases). Germline-derived CDR1 and CDR2 are MRHNA and SNTAGT. V was pared by 2 bases and J by 4 bases, with 5 bases between. The CDR3 is 13 amino acids. The CDR3 reads CASSDGSTGELFF. The DNA for the CDR3 is TGTGCCAGCAGTGACGGGAGCACCGGGGAGCTGTTTTTT.

This chain uses TRBV10-3 with TRBJ1-5; 7 positions match TRBD1. The CDR3 runs to 13 residues. J lost 5 bases, V lost 4 bases, and 2 bases had no gene match. The germline V gene encodes CDR1 ENHRY and CDR2 SYGVKD. This CDR3 is CAISGGTDQPQHF. In DNA, the CDR3 is TGTGCCATCAGTGGCGGGACAGATCAGCCCCAGCATTTT.

This clone was recorded only once. The chain is built from TRBV5-4 and TRBJ2-7; D not resolved. Germline V gives CDR1 SGHNT, CDR2 YYREEE (reference sequence). The CDR3 is made up of 14 amino acids. Trimming cost V 5 bases and J 2 bases, with 14 bases left between them. The CDR3 is CASSLPQTPYEQYF. Here the CDR3 DNA reads TGTGCCAGCAGTTTGCCACAGACCCCCTACGAGCAGTACTTC.